This passage covers 15 T cell receptor beta chains from one sample sequenced in a study of blood T cell repertoires in COVID-19. Method: immunoSEQ multiplex PCR; TCRdb's copy keeps in-frame clones and lacks some. The sample contains approximately 390,000 clones, roughly 90% of which appear only once. The sequenced material came from peripheral blood. All receptors derive from a man aged 18 to 35 with active or convalescent COVID-19.

This clone has more than one count but fewer than ten. The V and J genes are TRBV5-1 and TRBJ2-1; D is ambiguous. The germline CDR1 and CDR2 sequences are SGHRS and YFSETQ. The CDR3 loop spans 11 amino acids. Trimming took 1 base from V and 9 from J, leaving 5 bases between them. For the CDR3, the DNA is TGCGCCAGCAGCTTGCTCTTTGAGCAGTTCTTC. Residues: CASSLLFEQFF.

The chain links TRBV10-2 to TRBJ1-2; 7 bases agree with TRBD1. The CDR3 totals 14 residues. CDR1 and CDR2 (germline): WSHSY, SAAADI. Trimming took 3 bases from V and 4 from J; bases not matched to a gene: 5. The CDR3 here is CASSDTGVSYGYTF. In nucleotides, the CDR3 is TGCGCCAGCAGTGATACAGGGGTGAGCTATGGCTACACCTTC.

The chain joins TRBV9 to TRBJ2-2; weak D call: TRBD1 (6 bases). Germline V gene lookup returns CDR1 SGDLS and CDR2 YYNGEE. This CDR3 is 15 amino acids long. Trimming removed 2 bases from V and 1 base from J, with 9 bases in between. The CDR3 here is CASSVQGKNTGELFF. The CDR3 nucleotides are TGTGCCAGCAGCGTTCAGGGGAAGAACACCGGGGAGCTGTTTTTT.

V is TRBV11-2 and J is TRBJ2-7, with 7 bases that match TRBD2. V lost 3 bases to trimming and J lost 7 bases; unmatched junction nucleotides: 12. CDR3 size: 15 residues. Germline CDR1 is SGHAT and CDR2 is FQNNGV. The CDR3 DNA reads TGTGCCAGCAGCTTTACGCGTGTCTTCGGGGGGGAGCAGTACTTC. Protein sequence: CASSFTRVFGGEQYF.

The V call is TRBV18, the J call TRBJ2-3; weak D call: TRBD2 (5 bases). The CDR3 is 13 amino acids. The V end was cut by 5 bases, the J end by 2 bases, with 8 bases between. Germline CDR1 reads KGHSH; CDR2 reads LQKENI. The DNA of the CDR3 is TGTGCCAGCTCAGACTACGCCACAGATACGCAGTATTTT. Encoded protein: CASSDYATDTQYF.

The chain links TRBV28 to TRBJ1-6; 10 nucleotides align to TRBD1. Trimming cost V 5 bases and J 1 base; bases outside gene matches: 11. Germline loops: CDR1 MDHEN, CDR2 SYDVKM. This CDR3 has 19 amino acids. CDR3 DNA sequence: TGTGCCAGCAGTCCCCCTGTTCGACAGGGGGCATCCTATAATTCACCCCTCCACTTT. The encoded protein is CASSPPVRQGASYNSPLHF. The variable domain in full, completed from reference TRBV28 and TRBJ1-6, reads DVKVTQSSRYLVKRTGEKVFLECVQDMDHENMFWYRQDPGLGLRLIYFSYDVKMKEKGDIPEGYSVSREKKERFSLILESASTNQTSMYLCASSPPVRQGASYNSPLHFGNGTRLTVT.

This clone has just one count. V and J are TRBV5-5 and TRBJ2-3; TRBD2 aligns across 7 bases. Germline assignment: CDR1 SGHKS and CDR2 YYEKEE (reference sequence). The V and J ends lost 7 bases and 7 bases, in that order; junction bases with no gene match: 9. This CDR3 has 13 residues. DNA of the CDR3: TGTGCCAGCCGGGGGGAGGCCCTCTATACGCAGTATTTT. This encodes CASRGEALYTQYF.

The rearrangement joins TRBV7-9 to TRBJ2-7; 8 bases agree with TRBD2. The CDR3 spans 13 residues. V lost 4 bases and J lost 6; bases outside the gene matches: 5. In germline, CDR1 is SEHNR, CDR2 FQNEAQ (reference sequence). CDR3: CASSSGGRTEQYF. The CDR3 DNA sequence: TGTGCCAGCAGCTCAGGCGGGAGGACCGAGCAGTACTTC.

The chain links TRBV19 to TRBJ2-7; 8 bases map to TRBD2. The CDR3 spans 15 residues. With V trimmed by 3 bases and J by 0 bases, 4 bases remained unmatched. Germline CDR1 reads LNHDA; CDR2 reads SQIVND (reference sequence). The CDR3 loop reads CASSILAGTSYEQYF. The CDR3 bases are TGTGCCAGTAGTATTTTAGCGGGAACCTCCTACGAGCAGTACTTC.

The chain uses TRBV6-2 or TRBV6-3 and TRBJ2-7; D might be TRBD2 (6 bases). This CDR3 spans 14 amino acids. Germline CDR1 MNHEY, CDR2 SVGEGT. V was clipped by 4 bases and J by 0 bases, with 10 bases between them. The CDR3 region is CASSSREASYEQYF. DNA for the CDR3: TGTGCCAGCAGTTCTAGGGAGGCCTCCTACGAGCAGTACTTC.

This rearrangement joins TRBV7-8 to TRBJ2-2; D gene ambiguous. Germline V gene lookup returns CDR1 SGHVS and CDR2 FQNEAQ. Trimming took off 6 bases at V and 4 bases at J, with 15 bases between the two ends. CDR3 length equals 15 residues. CDR3 amino acids: CASRRTTTATGELFF. The CDR3 DNA sequence: TGTGCCAGCAGGAGAACCACTACCGCCACCGGGGAGCTGTTTTTT.

This clone was detected once. The rearrangement links TRBV11-2 to TRBJ2-5; D not certain. V shed 5 bases and J shed 1 base, with 8 bases lying between them. This CDR3 has 13 residues. In germline, CDR1 is SGHAT, CDR2 FQNNGV. The CDR3 DNA follows: TGTGCCAGCAGCCCACGCAGCCAAGAGACCCAGTACTTC. Its protein is CASSPRSQETQYF.

The chain joins TRBV7-2 to TRBJ2-7; 9 bases align to TRBD1. Unmatched junction bases numbered 11, after V lost 4 bases and J lost 4 bases. The CDR3 runs to 16 residues. CDR1 is SGHTA and CDR2 is FQGNSA in the germline V gene. In DNA form, the CDR3 reads TGTGCCAGCAGCTCCCCCCCTCGGGACAGGGTATACGAGCAGTACTTC. It codes for CASSSPPRDRVYEQYF.

This sequence joins TRBV18 and TRBJ2-1; D unresolved. V shed 6 bases and J shed 1 base, with 13 bases lying between them. In germline, CDR1 is KGHSH, CDR2 LQKENI. The CDR3 loop spans 15 amino acids. CDR3 bases: TGTGCCAGCTCGGCGGCCAGCGCGTCCTACAATGAGCAGTTCTTC. Translating gives CASSAASASYNEQFF.

The V gene is TRBV7-2, the J gene TRBJ2-3; 9 bases are a match to TRBD2. Germline V lookup: CDR1 SGHTA, CDR2 FQGNSA. The CDR3 is 14 residues long. The ends lost 5 bases at V and 6 bases at J; junction bases unmatched: 6. The CDR3 nucleotides read TGTGCCAGCAGCACTAGCGGGCCAGGGGATACGCAGTATTTT. Residues: CASSTSGPGDTQYF. The entire variable domain, with the rest obtained from reference TRBV7-2 and TRBJ2-3, is as follows: GAGVSQSPSNKVTEKGKDVELRCDPISGHTALYWYRQSLGQGLEFLIYFQGNSAPDKSGLPSDRFSAERTGGSVSTLTIQRTQQEDSAVYLCASSTSGPGDTQYFGPGTRLTVL.